This T cell receptor beta chain was captured by sequencing in a study of Graves' ophthalmopathy and Graves' hyperthyroidism. Study details: Peripheral blood collection took place at initial diagnosis, before any treatment. Findings and limits, study-wide: Blood also harbored most expanded thyroid clonotypes above 0.001 frequency.

This clonotype was observed a handful of times. Its specificity is unknown. Amplified TCR beta CDR3 regions were obtained using RNA transcripts as template. The first round was an RT-PCR with HTBI primers, and the second round was a multiplex PCR. One entry per CDR3 protein, called by TCRdb with MiXCR from the multiplex PCR reads. The sample has roughly 170,000 distinct CDR3 sequences; 35% to 50% are singletons. This CDR3 is 15 amino acids long. With 8 bases clipped from V and 6 bases from J, the junction kept 13 bases outside the gene matches. Germline V lookup: CDR1 MNHNS, CDR2 SASEGT. Where ophthalmopathy was present, donors had moderate-to-severe activity, CAS ≥3, NOSPECS ≥4 and duration under 3 months.

What was sequenced was peripheral blood. The chain couples TRBV6-1 to TRBJ2-5, with 9 bases that match TRBD2. The TCR sequence derives from a man aged 30 to 39 with Graves' ophthalmopathy. The CDR3 loop reads CASDPGLASLQTQYF. The CDR3 DNA is TGTGCCAGCGATCCGGGACTAGCCTCCCTACAGACCCAGTACTTC.